One sample yielded the 3 T cell receptor beta chains listed below, sequenced in a study of blood T cells in healthy people across ages. Together with a sample-barcoded 5' primer, a J-beta primer mix was included in a second PCR lasting roughly 6 to 12 cycles. Via MiXCR, TCRdb re-called the 5' RACE reads, giving one row per CDR3 protein. Here the sample spans just under 750,000 distinct CDR3 sequences, about 20% being singletons. The sample taken for sequencing was blood. The receptors were gathered from a man in his sixties or seventies in good health.

This clonotype was detected only a few times. The V gene is TRBV5-1, the J gene TRBJ1-1; D is uncertain. Germline loops: CDR1 SGHRS, CDR2 YFSETQ. This CDR3 is built from 16 residues. The ends were cut back, 0 bases at V and 1 base at J, with 13 bases in the middle. CDR3 sequence: CASSLGRNLQNTEAFF. CDR3 in DNA: TGCGCCAGCAGCTTGGGTCGAAACCTGCAGAACACTGAAGCTTTCTTT.

V usage is TRBV28 and J usage is TRBJ2-3; possible D gene TRBD2, 6 bases. The germline gives CDR1 MDHEN, CDR2 SYDVKM. The CDR3 totals 15 residues. V gave up 5 bases and J gave up 6 bases, with 18 bases separating them. CDR3 sequence (DNA): TGTGCCAGCAGTCCCTGGGACTTTAAGTCGGATACGCAGTATTTT. Protein product: CASSPWDFKSDTQYF.

The rearrangement uses TRBV29-1 and TRBJ2-3, with D unresolved. V lost 2 bases to trimming and J lost 5 bases, with 8 bases between them. The CDR3 has 12 amino acids. Germline CDR1 SQVTM, CDR2 ANQGSEA. The CDR3: CSVEQRRDTQYF. The CDR3 DNA reads TGCAGCGTTGAACAGAGGAGAGATACGCAGTATTTT.